Listed here are 8 T cell receptor beta chains from one sample, sequenced in a study of CXCR3-negative and CXCR3-positive naive CD8 T cells. Study-level findings and limits: Naive cells with CXCR3 showed TRB CDR3s that were more hydrophobic than those in CXCR3-negative naive cells.

Which antigens these TCRs recognize remains unknown. UMI-labeled 5' RACE TRB cDNA libraries were prepared from the cells. With the 5' RACE reads reprocessed, TCRdb shows one record per CDR3 protein and no DNA. The sample table includes some 130,000 distinct CDR3 sequences. The material sequenced was naive CXCR3+ CD8+ T cells from blood. Indicated subset: CD45RO-CCR7+CD27+CD95- naive CD8+ T cells expressing CXCR3 (TNR3+). The receptors come from a human donor in good health. Some clones in this sample may be carry-over from other donors' samples.

The chain couples TRBV4-2 to TRBJ2-2; TCRdb outputs TRBD2, but without DNA this stays unchecked. Per germline, CDR1 LGHNA and CDR2 YNFKEQ. This CDR3 has 19 residues. The CDR3 is CASSPKGLAGALGTGELFF.

The CDR3 reads CASSSSSASYEQYF. The chain carries TRBV12-3 or TRBV12-4 and TRBJ2-7. The CDR3 is 14 residues long.

The genes are TRBV5-5 and TRBJ1-5. CDR1 is SGHKS and CDR2 is YYEKEE in the germline V gene (reference sequence). The CDR3 has 15 amino acids. CDR3 in amino acids: CATPQLGVNREPQHF.

The chain couples TRBV9 to TRBJ2-1; there is no DNA to check the TCRdb D call of TRBD2. Germline assignment: CDR1 SGDLS and CDR2 YYNGEE. The CDR3 consists of 12 residues. CDR3 sequence: CASSPFGSEQFF. Full variable domain (remainder filled in from reference TRBV9 and TRBJ2-1): DSGVTQTPKHLITATGQRVTLRCSPRSGDLSVYWYQQSLDQGLQFLIQYYNGEERAKGNILERFSAQQFPDLHSELNLSSLELGDSALYFCASSPFGSEQFFGPGTRLTVL.

This chain connects TRBV5-8 to TRBJ2-3; TCRdb designates TRBD2, a call that cannot be tested without DNA. Germline V gene sequence: CDR1 SGHTS, CDR2 YDEGEE. The CDR3 covers 11 residues. CDR3: CASSPADTQYF.

The J gene is TRBJ2-1, the V gene TRBV3-1. From germline, CDR1 is LGHDT and CDR2 YNNKEL (reference sequence). This CDR3 spans 15 amino acids. The CDR3 spells CASSQDGTYYNEQFF.

The V gene is TRBV28, the J gene TRBJ2-5; TCRdb selects TRBD2, and the lack of DNA leaves this call unchecked. The CDR3 extends over 15 amino acids. Per the germline V gene, CDR1 is MDHEN and CDR2 is SYDVKM. The CDR3 here is CASSHSGGALETQYF. The variable domain in full, completed from reference TRBV28 and TRBJ2-5, reads DVKVTQSSRYLVKRTGEKVFLECVQDMDHENMFWYRQDPGLGLRLIYFSYDVKMKEKGDIPEGYSVSREKKERFSLILESASTNQTSMYLCASSHSGGALETQYFGPGTRLLVL.

This chain links TRBV12-3 or TRBV12-4 with TRBJ2-5; the D call of TRBD1 rests on TCRdb alone, since no DNA is present to check it. This CDR3 has 16 residues. The CDR3: CASTREGDGNQETQYF.